A single sample is the source of the 14 T cell receptor beta chains below, sequenced in a study of shared clonotypes between healthy human individuals. Sequencing used immunoSEQ multiplex PCR; TCRdb keeps in-frame clones, though not all of them. Of 1.5 million to 1.9 million clones listed, 98% are singletons. The sequenced material came from naive CD4+ T cells sorted from blood. Subset of the sample: CD45RA+ positively selected. Receptors originate from a man aged 25 to 40 in good health.

This clone was recorded only once. V and J are TRBV18 and TRBJ2-2; the D gene is possibly TRBD2 (5 bases). The CDR3 runs 14 residues. Per germline, CDR1 KGHSH and CDR2 LQKENI. V shed 9 bases and J shed 2 bases, with 13 bases lying between them. The CDR3 sequence is CASTLLDNTGELFF. CDR3 nucleotides: TGTGCCAGTACGCTACTAGATAACACCGGGGAGCTGTTTTTT.

This clone was found once. The gene calls are TRBV5-1 and TRBJ2-5, with D hard to call. The CDR3 has 14 residues. Per the germline V gene, CDR1 is SGHRS and CDR2 is YFSETQ. Trimming pared 2 bases from V and 3 bases from J, leaving 11 bases between. The CDR3 DNA reads as TGCGCCAGCAGCTTTTCTGCTAGTAAAGAGACCCAGTACTTC. This translates into CASSFSASKETQYF.

The chain uses TRBV19 and TRBJ2-5, with TRBD1 matching 11 bases. Germline values: CDR1 LNHDA, CDR2 SQIVND (reference sequence). The CDR3 runs 15 residues. V lost 5 bases, J lost 4 bases, and 6 bases stayed unmatched. The CDR3 spells CASSPGTGGGETQYF. Here the CDR3 DNA reads TGTGCCAGTAGTCCAGGGACAGGGGGAGGAGAGACCCAGTACTTC.

The chain recombines TRBV29-1 with TRBJ1-1, with a possible D match to TRBD1 (6 bases). CDR3 size: 13 residues. Germline V CDR1 and CDR2: SQVTM, ANQGSEA. V dropped 4 bases and J dropped 2 bases, with 11 bases sitting between them. This CDR3 is CSVGTGSNTEAFF. Written as DNA, the CDR3 is TGCAGCGTTGGAACAGGGTCCAACACTGAAGCTTTCTTT.

In nucleotides, the CDR3 is TGTGCCAGCAGCGTTGGACTAGCGGGAGTCTACGAGCAGTACTTC. Residues: CASSVGLAGVYEQYF. This chain links TRBV5-6 with TRBJ2-7; 13 nucleotides agree with TRBD2. CDR1 is SGHDT, CDR2 YYEEEE, per germline. V lost 4 bases to trimming and J lost 3 bases; unmatched junction nucleotides: 4. This CDR3 has 15 amino acids.

The rearrangement uses TRBV27 and TRBJ2-7; the D gene is possibly TRBD2 (6 bases). Deletions cut 6 bases from V and 2 bases from J, with 17 bases between. The CDR3 spans 15 residues. Germline V gives CDR1 MNHEY, CDR2 SMNVEV (reference sequence). The CDR3 DNA follows: TGTGCCAGCAGGGCCCGGGCGGGACCCACCTACGAGCAGTACTTC. This sequence encodes CASRARAGPTYEQYF.

The sample holds one count of this clone. The rearrangement uses TRBV5-1 and TRBJ2-2; 12 bases are a match to TRBD1. V lost 4 bases and J lost 7; bases outside the gene matches: 5. The CDR3 sequence is 15 residues long. Per the germline V gene, CDR1 is SGHRS and CDR2 is YFSETQ. The DNA for the CDR3 is TGCGCCAGCAGCCGGGGACAGGGGGCGAGCGGGGAGCTGTTTTTT. It encodes CASSRGQGASGELFF.

The chain links TRBV6-5 to TRBJ2-2; 10 bases are shared with TRBD2. The CDR3 has 14 residues. The germline CDR1 and CDR2 sequences are MNHEY and SVGAGI. Trimming took 6 bases from V and 8 from J; bases not matched to a gene: 6. The DNA for the CDR3 is TGTGCCAGCAGGCGGCTAGCGGGAGATGGGGAGCTGTTTTTT. This translates into CASRRLAGDGELFF.

V usage is TRBV25-1 and J usage is TRBJ2-1; D unresolved. The CDR3 spans 13 residues. The V gene's germline CDR1 is MGHDK and CDR2 SYGVNS. Trimming removed 1 base from V and 9 bases from J, with 10 bases in between. The CDR3 loop reads CASSEFGNVEQFF. CDR3 in DNA: TGTGCCAGCAGTGAATTTGGTAACGTTGAGCAGTTCTTC.

This rearrangement joins TRBV15 to TRBJ1-3; D may be TRBD1 (6 bases). Germline V gene data show CDR1 as LNHNV and CDR2 as YYDKDF (reference sequence). With 4 bases removed from V and 2 bases from J, the gap between germline ends came to 12 bases. This CDR3 comprises 15 residues. The CDR3: CATSIDGQTGNTIYF. For the CDR3, the DNA is TGTGCCACCAGCATCGATGGACAGACTGGAAACACCATATATTTT.

This chain joins TRBV27 and TRBJ2-1, with 7 bases matching TRBD1. In germline, CDR1 is MNHEY, CDR2 SMNVEV (reference sequence). The CDR3 is 15 residues long. The V segment lost 7 bases and the J segment 2 bases; nucleotides outside the gene matches: 8. CDR3 nucleotide sequence: TGTGCCAGCACCCAAGACAGGGCCGCCTACAATGAGCAGTTCTTC. Translated: CASTQDRAAYNEQFF.

The chain employs TRBV14 and TRBJ2-6, with a tentative D call TRBD1 (6 bases). V lost 8 bases, J lost 1 base, and 9 bases lay in between. CDR3 length: 14 residues. Germline lookup yields CDR1 SGHDN and CDR2 FVKESK. As DNA, the CDR3 is TGTGCCAGCCCCACAGGGTCTGGGGCCAACGTCCTGACTTTC. This encodes CASPTGSGANVLTF.

The chain has TRBV5-6 and TRBJ2-7; the D is unclear. From germline, CDR1 is SGHDT and CDR2 YYEEEE. The CDR3 length is 15 residues. V was cut by 3 bases and J by 5 bases, with 18 bases left in between. CDR3 coding DNA: TGTGCCAGCAGCTCCCGGCTTCTAGTTAAGGACGAGCAGTACTTC. Translation: CASSSRLLVKDEQYF.

This clone appeared a single time. The CDR3 spells CASSLDGSRPYEQYF. The CDR3 coding sequence is TGTGCCAGCAGCTTAGACGGGAGCCGCCCCTACGAGCAGTACTTC. This chain connects TRBV7-3 to TRBJ2-7, with D maybe TRBD2 (6 bases). CDR1 SGHTA and CDR2 FQGTGA come from the germline V gene. The V end was cut by 2 bases, the J end by 2 bases, with 13 bases between. CDR3 length equals 15 residues.